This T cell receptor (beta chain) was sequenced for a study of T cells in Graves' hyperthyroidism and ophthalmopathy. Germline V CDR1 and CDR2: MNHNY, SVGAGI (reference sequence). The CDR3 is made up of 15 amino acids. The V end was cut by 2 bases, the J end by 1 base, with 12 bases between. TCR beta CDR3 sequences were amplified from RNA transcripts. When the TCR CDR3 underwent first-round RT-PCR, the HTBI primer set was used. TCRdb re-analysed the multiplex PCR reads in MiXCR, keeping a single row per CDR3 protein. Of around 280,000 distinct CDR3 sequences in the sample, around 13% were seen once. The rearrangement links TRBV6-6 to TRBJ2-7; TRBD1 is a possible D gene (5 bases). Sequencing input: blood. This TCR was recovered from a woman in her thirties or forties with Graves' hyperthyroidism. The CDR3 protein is CASSYRETGSYEQYF. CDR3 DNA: TGTGCCAGCAGTTACAGGGAAACAGGTTCCTACGAGCAGTACTTC.